The 31 T cell receptor beta chains given below trace back to one sample, sequenced in a study of T cells of healthy individuals. MiXCR, run by TCRdb on the 5' RACE reads, gives a single entry per CDR3 protein. The repertoire holds 90,000 to 100,000 distinct CDR3 sequences, with approximately 18% as singletons. These TCRs come from a human donor in good health.

The chain employs TRBV4-3 and TRBJ1-2; the D gene is possibly TRBD1 (5 bases). Trimming left V 0 bases short and J 8 bases short, with 10 bases between. CDR1 and CDR2 from the germline V gene are LGHNA and YSLEER. This CDR3 contains 13 residues. CDR3 bases: TGCGCCAGCAGCCAAGATCTTGGACAAGGCTACACCTTC. Translation gives CASSQDLGQGYTF.

This clonotype turned up a few times. This sequence joins TRBV6-5 and TRBJ2-7; TRBD1 aligns across 10 bases. The junction had 3 bases not matched to a gene; V was cut back by 4 bases and J by 3 bases. This CDR3 has 14 amino acids. The V gene's germline CDR1 is MNHEY and CDR2 SVGAGI. The CDR3 loop is CASSSRDRGYEQYF. CDR3 nucleotides: TGTGCCAGCAGTTCCCGGGACAGGGGCTACGAGCAGTACTTC.

The chain couples TRBV9 to TRBJ2-5, with 10 bases lining up with TRBD2. Germline CDR1 SGDLS, CDR2 YYNGEE. V shed 3 bases and J 5 bases; nucleotides not matched to a gene: 7. The CDR3 has 15 residues. The CDR3 sequence: CASSASGRAVETQYF. CDR3 coding DNA: TGTGCCAGCAGCGCGAGCGGGAGGGCCGTGGAGACCCAGTACTTC.

This clonotype was detected a few times. The V and J genes are TRBV5-4 and TRBJ1-3; D ambiguous. V was pared by 3 bases and J by 1 base, with 11 bases between. Germline assignment: CDR1 SGHNT and CDR2 YYREEE (reference sequence). The CDR3 contains 15 residues. CDR3 loop: CASSSYLESGNTIYF. DNA for the CDR3: TGTGCCAGCAGCTCCTACTTAGAATCTGGAAACACCATATATTTT.

The chain recombines TRBV7-9 with TRBJ2-1; D possibly corresponds to TRBD2 (5 bases). This CDR3 region has 15 residues. The germline V and J ends were trimmed by 1 base and 5 bases, with 12 bases remaining between them. Germline V CDR1 and CDR2: SEHNR, FQNEAQ (reference sequence). CDR3 sequence reads: CASSLGGRADNEQFF. Here the CDR3 DNA reads TGTGCCAGCAGCTTAGGCGGGCGGGCCGACAATGAGCAGTTCTTC.

This chain connects TRBV5-1 to TRBJ2-2; TRBD1 matches at 7 bases. V lost 0 bases, J lost 2 bases, and 4 bases stayed unmatched. Germline CDR1 reads SGHRS; CDR2 reads YFSETQ. The CDR3 has 16 amino acids. The CDR3 protein is CASSLDRQGNTGELFF. The CDR3 coding sequence is TGCGCCAGCAGCTTGGATAGACAGGGTAACACCGGGGAGCTGTTTTTT. The full variable domain, completed using reference TRBV5-1 and TRBJ2-2, is KAGVTQTPRYLIKTRGQQVTLSCSPISGHRSVSWYQQTPGQGLQFLFEYFSETQRNKGNFPGRFSGRQFSNSRSEMNVSTLELGDSALYLCASSLDRQGNTGELFFGEGSRLTVL.

This clonotype was observed many times. The rearrangement links TRBV7-3 to TRBJ2-5, with 10 bases identical to TRBD2. The CDR3 spans 15 residues. J gave up 5 bases and V 0 bases, and 3 bases lay outside the gene matches. The V gene's germline CDR1 is SGHTA and CDR2 FQGTGA. The CDR3 region has the DNA TGTGCCAGCAGCTTAACTAGCGGGAGGTGGGAGACCCAGTACTTC. Translating gives CASSLTSGRWETQYF.

In this sample, this clonotype turned up many times. The chain links TRBV7-3 to TRBJ2-2; D is perhaps TRBD2 (5 bases). The CDR3 is made up of 15 amino acids. The germline gives CDR1 SGHTA, CDR2 FQGTGA. The V end lost 4 bases, the J end lost 0 bases, and 9 bases lay between the germline ends. The CDR3 region is CASSYGGTNTGELFF. CDR3 DNA sequence: TGTGCCAGCAGCTACGGAGGCACGAACACCGGGGAGCTGTTTTTT.

The chain is built from TRBV28 and TRBJ1-2; D unclear. The ends were cut back, 3 bases at V and 2 bases at J, with 7 bases in the middle. The CDR3 extends over 13 amino acids. Germline V gene sequence: CDR1 MDHEN, CDR2 SYDVKM. CDR3 sequence (DNA): TGTGCCAGCAGTTTGGAAGAGAACTATGGCTACACCTTC. As protein: CASSLEENYGYTF.

This clonotype was counted many times. The genes are TRBV28 and TRBJ2-1; a weak D match, TRBD1 (6 bases). CDR3 length: 16 amino acids. Germline V CDR1 and CDR2: MDHEN, SYDVKM. Trimming removed 3 bases at V and 2 bases at J, with 14 bases between. The CDR3 loop reads CASSLVGQGTYNEQFF. CDR3 in DNA: TGTGCCAGCAGTTTGGTAGGTCAGGGGACCTACAATGAGCAGTTCTTC.

This clonotype has ten or more counts. J is TRBJ1-2 and V is TRBV28, with D possibly matching TRBD1 (5 bases). V was trimmed by 8 bases and J by 12 bases, leaving 19 bases between them. This CDR3 has 12 residues. Germline V CDR1 and CDR2: MDHEN, SYDVKM. The CDR3 region has the DNA TGTGCCAGCGCGAGCGGGGCGACTGTTGACACCTTC. Translated, it gives CASASGATVDTF.

Ten or more counts support this clonotype. The rearrangement links TRBV29-1 to TRBJ1-4; D uncertain. The V end lost 0 bases, the J end lost 7 bases, and 12 bases lay between the germline ends. The CDR3 has 14 residues. Germline V gene lookup returns CDR1 SQVTM and CDR2 ANQGSEA. The CDR3 bases are TGCAGCGTTGAAGAGGGAAACCGGCCTGAAAAACTGTTTTTT. It translates to CSVEEGNRPEKLFF.

This clonotype was observed a few times. This chain uses TRBV28 with TRBJ2-7; 8 nucleotides align to TRBD1. V lost 10 bases to trimming and J lost 2 bases; unmatched junction nucleotides: 7. The CDR3 spans 13 residues. Germline V lookup: CDR1 MDHEN, CDR2 SYDVKM. CDR3 loop: CATHGTGPYEQYF. For the CDR3, the DNA is TGTGCCACACACGGGACAGGTCCCTACGAGCAGTACTTC.

This clonotype showed up many times. The chain's CDR3 is CSAQPSGRTDTQYF. CDR3 DNA: TGCAGTGCTCAACCTAGCGGGAGAACAGATACGCAGTATTTT. The chain uses TRBV20-1 and TRBJ2-3; 10 bases line up with TRBD2. CDR3 length equals 14 residues. J lost 3 bases, V lost 5 bases, and 5 bases had no gene match. Germline lookup yields CDR1 DFQATT and CDR2 SNEGSKA (reference sequence).

Only a few counts were recorded for this clonotype. The rearrangement uses TRBV28 and TRBJ2-7; no clear D gene. Trimming pared 5 bases from V and 2 bases from J, leaving 16 bases between. Germline V gene sequence: CDR1 MDHEN, CDR2 SYDVKM. This CDR3 spans 15 amino acids. CDR3 residues: CASSLLRGQTYEQYF. The CDR3 DNA sequence: TGTGCCAGCAGTCTCCTCCGTGGGCAGACCTACGAGCAGTACTTC. The variable domain in full, completed from reference TRBV28 and TRBJ2-7, reads DVKVTQSSRYLVKRTGEKVFLECVQDMDHENMFWYRQDPGLGLRLIYFSYDVKMKEKGDIPEGYSVSREKKERFSLILESASTNQTSMYLCASSLLRGQTYEQYFGPGTRLTVT.

V and J are TRBV20-1 and TRBJ1-2; D perhaps matches TRBD1 (5 bases). This CDR3 is 14 amino acids long. Germline-derived CDR1 and CDR2 are DFQATT and SNEGSKA (reference sequence). Trimming shortened V by 7 bases and J by 0 bases, and 15 bases separated the two germline ends. CDR3 bases: TGCAGTGTTAGGAATGGGGGTTCTAACTATGGCTACACCTTC. This codes for CSVRNGGSNYGYTF.

The table lists this clonotype with a few counts. This rearrangement joins TRBV4-3 to TRBJ2-7; no clear D. This CDR3 is built from 16 residues. Germline V lookup: CDR1 LGHNA, CDR2 YSLEER. V was trimmed by 2 bases and J by 5 bases, leaving 19 bases between them. The CDR3 nucleotides read TGCGCCAGCAGCCAAAACCGCCCGGGTACCCCCGACGAGCAGTACTTC. This gives the protein CASSQNRPGTPDEQYF.

This clonotype was picked up many times. The rearrangement uses TRBV18 and TRBJ2-1; 7 bases line up with TRBD2. The CDR3 length is 12 residues. Germline V lookup: CDR1 KGHSH, CDR2 LQKENI. The V segment lost 1 base and the J segment 9 bases; nucleotides outside the gene matches: 0. The CDR3 here is CASSPRGGEQFF. The DNA of the CDR3 is TGTGCCAGCTCACCACGGGGGGGTGAGCAGTTCTTC.

This clonotype showed up just a few times. This chain links TRBV29-1 with TRBJ2-5; no clear D gene. CDR3 length equals 12 residues. Trimming removed 4 bases at V and 5 bases at J, with 11 bases between. The germline V gene encodes CDR1 SQVTM and CDR2 ANQGSEA. CDR3 bases: TGCAGCGTTGGGGCCCAAGGGGAGACCCAGTACTTC. As protein: CSVGAQGETQYF. Filled out from reference TRBV29-1 and TRBJ2-5, the complete variable domain reads SAVISQKPSRDICQRGTSLTIQCQVDSQVTMMFWYRQQPGQSLTLIATANQGSEATYESGFVIDKFPISRPNLTFSTLTVSNMSPEDSSIYLCSVGAQGETQYFGPGTRLLVL.

The chain links TRBV2 to TRBJ1-2, with a weak D call TRBD1 (5 bases). The V gene's germline CDR1 is SNHLY and CDR2 FYNNEI. This CDR3 contains 13 residues. V lost 6 bases, J lost 8 bases, and 16 bases lay in between. CDR3 sequence (DNA): TGTGCCAGCAGGGACACCCGCGCGGACGGCTACACCTTC. Protein sequence: CASRDTRADGYTF.

This clonotype was detected ten times or more. This chain uses TRBV28 with TRBJ1-1; 7 bases match TRBD1. J gave up 1 base and V 2 bases, and 4 bases lay outside the gene matches. CDR3 size: 15 residues. Germline values: CDR1 MDHEN, CDR2 SYDVKM. The CDR3 reads CASSLEGTANTEAFF. In DNA, the CDR3 is TGTGCCAGCAGTTTAGAAGGGACAGCGAACACTGAAGCTTTCTTT.

The V call is TRBV25-1, the J call TRBJ2-1; perhaps TRBD1 as D (6 bases). Germline loops: CDR1 MGHDK, CDR2 SYGVNS. The length of the CDR3 is 14 residues. V shed 3 bases and J shed 4 bases, with 10 bases lying between them. CDR3 sequence: CASSDSGQYNEQFF. CDR3 nucleotides: TGTGCCAGCAGTGACTCTGGACAGTACAATGAGCAGTTCTTC.

The sample holds a few counts of this clonotype. The chain employs TRBV5-1 and TRBJ1-5; D is unresolved. The CDR3 sequence is 16 residues long. CDR1 is SGHRS and CDR2 is YFSETQ in the germline V gene. The V and J ends lost 0 bases and 1 base respectively, with 11 bases between them. The CDR3 DNA sequence: TGCGCCAGCAGCTTGGGATTGGAGAGCAGCAATCAGCCCCAGCATTTT. Protein sequence: CASSLGLESSNQPQHF.

This clonotype was picked up a small number of times. The rearrangement uses TRBV13 and TRBJ2-2; D gene ambiguous. The CDR3 length is 12 residues. Between the trimmed V and J ends, which lost 0 bases and 9 bases, there was a span of 5 bases. CDR1 is PRHDT and CDR2 is FYEKMQ in the germline V gene (reference sequence). The CDR3: CASSLGRRELFF. Here the CDR3 DNA reads TGTGCCAGCAGCTTAGGAAGGCGGGAGCTGTTTTTT.

This clonotype came up a few times. The chain has TRBV12-3 or TRBV12-4 and TRBJ2-5; D tentatively reads TRBD1 or TRBD2 (5 bases each). The CDR3 loop spans 15 amino acids. Trimming took off 1 base at V and 4 bases at J, with 13 bases between the two ends. CDR3 coding DNA: TGTGCCAGCAGTTTAGACGGGATTAGGGGAGAGACCCAGTACTTC. Its protein is CASSLDGIRGETQYF.

This clonotype appeared a few times. The rearrangement joins TRBV28 to TRBJ2-2, with D perhaps matching TRBD2 (6 bases). Trimming left V 2 bases short and J 4 bases short, with 11 bases between. The CDR3 sequence is 15 residues long. Germline V CDR1 and CDR2: MDHEN, SYDVKM. CDR3 in amino acids: CASSLAGSGTGELFF. The CDR3 coding sequence is TGTGCCAGCAGTTTAGCGGGGTCTGGCACCGGGGAGCTGTTTTTT. Filled out from reference TRBV28 and TRBJ2-2, the complete variable domain reads DVKVTQSSRYLVKRTGEKVFLECVQDMDHENMFWYRQDPGLGLRLIYFSYDVKMKEKGDIPEGYSVSREKKERFSLILESASTNQTSMYLCASSLAGSGTGELFFGEGSRLTVL.

Concerning this clonotype: Just one base apart from a much larger clone, this may be a read error. CDR3 sequence: CASSSGTGELFF. The CDR3 region has the DNA TGTGCCAGCAGTTCGGGCACCGGGGAGCTGTTTTTT. The V gene is TRBV2, the J gene TRBJ2-2, with unresolved D. V gave up 5 bases and J gave up 4 bases, with 5 bases separating them. The CDR3 extends over 12 amino acids. CDR1 is SNHLY, CDR2 FYNNEI, per germline.

The chain carries TRBV7-7 and TRBJ2-7; a weak D match, TRBD2 (7 bases). CDR1 SSHAT and CDR2 FNYEAQ come from the germline V gene (reference sequence). The V and J ends lost 5 bases and 7 bases respectively, with 12 bases between them. The CDR3 is 12 amino acids. CDR3 in amino acids: CASSLQGGEQYF. The CDR3 coding sequence is TGTGCCAGCAGCCTACAGGGAGGGGAGCAGTACTTC.

The chain uses TRBV5-5 and TRBJ2-5, with D hard to call. CDR1 and CDR2 from the germline V gene are SGHKS and YYEKEE (reference sequence). The V gene lost 3 bases and the J gene lost 1 base, with 10 bases spanning the gap. The CDR3 is made up of 14 amino acids. This CDR3 is CASSSPTLQETQYF. Written as DNA, the CDR3 is TGTGCCAGCAGCTCCCCCACTCTCCAAGAGACCCAGTACTTC.

Ten or more counts support this clonotype. The rearrangement uses TRBV30 and TRBJ2-3; D is perhaps TRBD2 (5 bases). The CDR3 has 12 amino acids. V dropped 0 bases and J dropped 8 bases, with 9 bases sitting between them. Germline CDR1 reads GTSNPN; CDR2 reads SVGIG (reference sequence). CDR3 sequence reads: CAWSVLSGTQYF. In DNA, the CDR3 is TGTGCCTGGAGTGTACTAAGCGGTACGCAGTATTTT.

Ten or more counts support this clonotype. The genes are TRBV6-5 and TRBJ2-5, with TRBD1 matching 7 bases. With V trimmed by 0 bases and J by 2 bases, 3 bases remained unmatched. The length of the CDR3 is 15 residues. CDR1 and CDR2 from the germline V gene are MNHEY and SVGAGI. The CDR3 sequence: CASSYSGQVQETQYF. CDR3 sequence (DNA): TGTGCCAGCAGTTACTCAGGACAGGTACAAGAGACCCAGTACTTC.